This record covers a single T cell receptor beta chain. Its antigen is still unknown. Its ends do not fully match the called genes, so a read error is possible. The source of the sample is a study of T cell repertoires in cytomegalovirus infection. The study's findings and limits: The response measured ex vivo was dominated by TCR beta clonotypes (HLA-C-restricted and CMV-specific).

CDR3 length: 14 residues. Germline values: CDR1 SGHVS, CDR2 FNYEAQ. From the reads, TCRdb called clonotypes with MiXCR, one entry per CDR3 protein. The table lists approximately 1,000,000 distinct CDR3 sequences, about a third of them singletons, with around 15% in the top ten. The source material was cultured CD8+ T cells from PBMCs, sampled from culture after CMV antigen stimulation. The chain links TRBV7-6 to TRBJ1-5; D gene unclear. The source is a human donor in good health (CMV status not recorded). Some clones in this sample may be carry-over from other donors' samples. This CDR3 is CVSSLKGSNQPQHF. The CDR3 DNA is TGTGTCAGCAGCTTAAAGGGATCCAATCAGCCCCAGCATTTT.